Listed here are 22 T cell receptor beta chains from one sample, sequenced in a study of early T cells in non-severe SARS-CoV-2 infection (TCRdb year 2021). Library preparation used 5' RACE. TCRdb names NextSeq 500 as the instrument used. In TCRdb, the public reads were trimmed at Q25 with fastp and aligned with MiXCR, with productive beta chains retained. Rows matching on CDR3 protein sequence are summarized as one entry with the most common DNA and genes. In all, the sample holds 40,000 to 60,000 distinct CDR3 sequences, and about 9.8% of those were seen once. About 8.3% of the sample rests with the top ten. Sequencing was performed on whole blood. The receptor set was obtained from an adult who was a healthcare worker with PCR-confirmed SARS-CoV-2 infection or an uninfected control (not recorded which).

This clonotype appeared many times. This chain uses TRBV12-3 or TRBV12-4 with TRBJ2-3; D remains ambiguous. Trimming left V 4 bases short and J 6 bases short, with 14 bases between. The CDR3 runs 14 residues. The chain's CDR3 is CASSSTSHQDTQYF. The DNA for the CDR3 is TGTGCCAGCAGTTCGACCTCCCACCAGGATACGCAGTATTTT.

This sequence joins TRBV5-1 and TRBJ2-1; D ambiguous. Deletions cut 0 bases from V and 5 bases from J, with 12 bases between. The CDR3 consists of 15 residues. CDR1 SGHRS and CDR2 YFSETQ come from the germline V gene. CDR3 region: CASSLALYEDNEQFF. In DNA form, the CDR3 reads TGCGCCAGCAGCTTGGCCCTATACGAGGACAATGAGCAGTTCTTC.

V and J are TRBV20-1 and TRBJ2-7, with D unresolved. Between the trimmed V and J ends, which lost 7 bases and 2 bases, there was a span of 12 bases. CDR1 and CDR2 from the germline V gene are DFQATT and SNEGSKA (reference sequence). This CDR3 contains 12 residues. The DNA for the CDR3 is TGCAGTGTTGAGGACGGTCCCTACGAGCAGTACTTC. It is translated as CSVEDGPYEQYF.

This chain uses TRBV2 with TRBJ2-1, with D possibly TRBD1 on 5 matching bases. V was clipped by 5 bases and J by 2 bases, with 10 bases between them. Germline CDR1 is SNHLY and CDR2 is FYNNEI. The CDR3 extends over 14 amino acids. The CDR3 region has the DNA TGTGCCAGCAGTTATTCCAGGGCCTACAATGAGCAGTTCTTC. This codes for CASSYSRAYNEQFF.

V usage is TRBV7-2 and J usage is TRBJ1-4; 8 bases map to TRBD1. J lost 2 bases, V lost 3 bases, and 5 bases had no gene match. The CDR3 is 16 amino acids. CDR1 is SGHTA and CDR2 is FQGNSA in the germline V gene. The CDR3 protein is CASSLQGAQTNEKLFF. The CDR3 bases are TGTGCCAGCAGCTTGCAGGGGGCGCAGACTAATGAAAAACTGTTTTTT.

The chain has TRBV7-9 and TRBJ1-1; no clear D gene. This CDR3 has 14 residues. Between the trimmed V and J ends, which lost 5 bases and 0 bases, there was a span of 10 bases. Germline V gene lookup returns CDR1 SEHNR and CDR2 FQNEAQ (reference sequence). DNA for the CDR3: TGTGCCAGCAGCCAAGGATTCCTGAACACTGAAGCTTTCTTT. The encoded protein is CASSQGFLNTEAFF.

The table lists this clonotype with many counts. The chain has TRBV27 and TRBJ2-1, with TRBD2 matching 7 bases. The CDR3 is 16 amino acids. V shed 7 bases, J shed 10 bases, and the junction held 19 bases outside the gene matches. Germline V gives CDR1 MNHEY, CDR2 SMNVEV (reference sequence). Here the CDR3 reads CASNRGAGRRGGEQFF. Here the CDR3 DNA reads TGTGCCAGCAACAGAGGCGCGGGGCGGCGGGGAGGGGAGCAGTTCTTC.

This clonotype showed up many times. The gene calls are TRBV10-2 and TRBJ1-5; no clear D. Trimming removed 2 bases from V and 5 bases from J, with 7 bases in between. Germline V gene sequence: CDR1 WSHSY, CDR2 SAAADI. This CDR3 region has 13 residues. CDR3 sequence reads: CASSENTDQPQHF. CDR3 DNA: TGCGCCAGCAGTGAGAATACCGATCAGCCCCAGCATTTT.

This clonotype has a count of ten or more. The chain carries TRBV5-1 and TRBJ1-2, with 7 nucleotides matching TRBD1. V lost 3 bases, J lost 4 bases, and 15 bases stayed unmatched. Germline CDR1 SGHRS, CDR2 YFSETQ. This CDR3 comprises 17 residues. The CDR3 DNA follows: TGCGCCAGCAGCTCGGAGGGACAGCGAAGCCCCCTCTATGGCTACACCTTC. Protein product: CASSSEGQRSPLYGYTF.

This clonotype appeared a few times. This chain joins TRBV2 and TRBJ2-5; 8 bases map to TRBD2. Germline V gene lookup returns CDR1 SNHLY and CDR2 FYNNEI. The CDR3 is made up of 18 amino acids. With V trimmed by 4 bases and J by 5 bases, 18 bases remained unmatched. The DNA of the CDR3 is TGTGCCAGCAGTGGGCCACGTGTTGGGACTAGGGGGACGGAGACCCAGTACTTC. It encodes CASSGPRVGTRGTETQYF. Complete variable domain (other parts from reference TRBV2 and TRBJ2-5): EPEVTQTPSHQVTQMGQEVILRCVPISNHLYFYWYRQILGQKVEFLVSFYNNEISEKSEIFDDQFSVERPDGSNFTLKIRSTKLEDSAMYFCASSGPRVGTRGTETQYFGPGTRLLVL.

This clonotype was observed a handful of times. The V call is TRBV4-1, the J call TRBJ2-2, with unresolved D. The length of the CDR3 is 16 residues. V gave up 0 bases and J gave up 1 base, with 9 bases separating them. The germline V gene has CDR1 MGHRA and CDR2 YSYEKL. This chain's CDR3 is CASSQDPGRNTGELFF. The CDR3 bases are TGCGCCAGCAGCCAAGATCCCGGCCGGAACACCGGGGAGCTGTTTTTT.

This clonotype came up a few times. The V call is TRBV7-6, the J call TRBJ2-5, with D perhaps matching TRBD2 (5 bases). The germline V gene encodes CDR1 SGHVS and CDR2 FNYEAQ. The CDR3 length is 12 residues. Trimming shortened V by 3 bases and J by 8 bases, and 10 bases separated the two germline ends. CDR3 sequence (DNA): TGTGCCAGCAGCTTGGACTTATTCACCCAGTACTTC. Protein sequence: CASSLDLFTQYF.

The chain has TRBV29-1 and TRBJ1-1; D is unresolved. CDR1 and CDR2 from the germline V gene are SQVTM and ANQGSEA. The ends were cut back, 6 bases at V and 4 bases at J, with 18 bases in the middle. CDR3 length equals 14 residues. CDR3 loop: CSVFGFQGSTEAFF. CDR3 DNA: TGCAGCGTCTTTGGGTTTCAAGGGTCCACTGAAGCTTTCTTT. The whole variable domain, filled in from reference TRBV29-1 and TRBJ1-1, reads SAVISQKPSRDICQRGTSLTIQCQVDSQVTMMFWYRQQPGQSLTLIATANQGSEATYESGFVIDKFPISRPNLTFSTLTVSNMSPEDSSIYLCSVFGFQGSTEAFFGQGTRLTVV.

This clonotype was picked up many times. This rearrangement joins TRBV3-1 to TRBJ2-5; D gene unclear. Germline CDR1 and CDR2: LGHDT and YNNKEL (reference sequence). This CDR3 is 15 amino acids long. Trimming stripped 1 base from V and 2 bases from J, with 11 bases between. In nucleotides, the CDR3 is TGTGCCAGCAGCCAAGCCCGACTCTCACAAGAGACCCAGTACTTC. Translated: CASSQARLSQETQYF.

The rearrangement joins TRBV9 to TRBJ2-3, with 11 bases fitting TRBD2. The germline V gene encodes CDR1 SGDLS and CDR2 YYNGEE. There are 17 residues in the CDR3. V gave up 3 bases and J gave up 0 bases; unmatched junction bases: 6. The CDR3 region has the DNA TGTGCCAGCAGCGGTAGACTAGCGGGATCTAGCACAGATACGCAGTATTTT. Translation gives CASSGRLAGSSTDTQYF.

This clonotype was picked up a small number of times. The V call is TRBV2, the J call TRBJ2-1; the D gene is possibly TRBD1 (5 bases). In germline, CDR1 is SNHLY, CDR2 FYNNEI. The CDR3 totals 13 residues. Between the trimmed V and J ends, which lost 5 bases and 10 bases, there was a span of 15 bases. DNA of the CDR3: TGTGCCAGCAGTCAAGGGGCAGGGTACGAGCAGTTCTTC. It specifies CASSQGAGYEQFF.

The chain carries TRBV15 and TRBJ2-5, with 7 bases lining up with TRBD2. Germline V gene sequence: CDR1 LNHNV, CDR2 YYDKDF (reference sequence). After removal of 3 bases from V and 5 bases from J, the junction contained 6 bases not matched to a gene. The CDR3 has 14 residues. For the CDR3, the DNA is TGTGCCACCAGCAGGCGGGAGTCCTGGGAGACCCAGTACTTC. Its protein product is CATSRRESWETQYF.

This clonotype showed up just a few times. This chain joins TRBV7-9 and TRBJ2-7, with D possibly TRBD2 on 6 matching bases. From germline, CDR1 is SEHNR and CDR2 FQNEAQ (reference sequence). This CDR3 spans 14 amino acids. V lost 5 bases, J lost 1 base, and 12 bases lay in between. The CDR3 bases are TGTGCCAGCAGCCCGGGGGTGACTTCCTACGAGCAGTACTTC. Amino acids: CASSPGVTSYEQYF.

This chain links TRBV11-2 with TRBJ2-1, with 10 bases fitting TRBD2. V shed 5 bases and J 6 bases; nucleotides not matched to a gene: 7. Germline assignment: CDR1 SGHAT and CDR2 FQNNGV. The CDR3 contains 15 residues. The CDR3: CASSRTSGNVNEQFF. CDR3 sequence (DNA): TGTGCCAGCAGCCGAACTAGCGGGAATGTCAATGAGCAGTTCTTC.

The chain is built from TRBV2 and TRBJ1-1; D unresolved. From germline, CDR1 is SNHLY and CDR2 FYNNEI. This CDR3 has 11 amino acids. Trimming cost V 8 bases and J 7 bases, with 11 bases left between them. The CDR3 protein is CASLRVDEAFF. In nucleotides, the CDR3 is TGTGCCAGCCTGAGAGTTGATGAAGCTTTCTTT.

Many counts were recorded for this clonotype. The chain links TRBV7-9 to TRBJ2-7, with TRBD2 matching over 8 bases. J gave up 5 bases and V 2 bases, and 5 bases lay outside the gene matches. CDR3 length: 14 residues. Germline-derived CDR1 and CDR2 are SEHNR and FQNEAQ (reference sequence). The CDR3 is CASSLPRLAHEQYF. As DNA, the CDR3 is TGTGCCAGCAGCTTACCAAGACTAGCGCACGAGCAGTACTTC.

This clonotype showed up many times. This chain uses TRBV9 with TRBJ2-7; D uncertain. V lost 0 bases, J lost 3 bases, and 10 bases lay in between. Per germline, CDR1 SGDLS and CDR2 YYNGEE. The CDR3 is 14 residues long. CDR3 residues: CASSVGGEGYEQYF. The DNA for the CDR3 is TGTGCCAGCAGCGTAGGAGGAGAAGGCTACGAGCAGTACTTC. Full variable domain (missing parts from reference TRBV9 and TRBJ2-7): DSGVTQTPKHLITATGQRVTLRCSPRSGDLSVYWYQQSLDQGLQFLIQYYNGEERAKGNILERFSAQQFPDLHSELNLSSLELGDSALYFCASSVGGEGYEQYFGPGTRLTVT.